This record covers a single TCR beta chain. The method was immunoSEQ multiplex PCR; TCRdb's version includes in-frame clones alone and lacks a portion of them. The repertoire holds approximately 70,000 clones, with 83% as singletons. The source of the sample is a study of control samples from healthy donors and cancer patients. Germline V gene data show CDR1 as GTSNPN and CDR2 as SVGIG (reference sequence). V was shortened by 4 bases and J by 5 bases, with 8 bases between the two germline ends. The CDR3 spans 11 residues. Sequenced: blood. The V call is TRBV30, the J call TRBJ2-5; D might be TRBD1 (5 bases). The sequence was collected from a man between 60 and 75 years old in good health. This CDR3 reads CAWTGYETQYF. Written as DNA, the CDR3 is TGTGCCTGGACAGGGTATGAGACCCAGTACTTC. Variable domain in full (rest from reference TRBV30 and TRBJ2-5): SQTIHQWPATLVQPVGSPLSLECTVEGTSNPNLYWYRQAAGRGLQLLFYSVGIGQISSEVPQNLSASRPQDRQFILSSKKLLLSDSGFYLCAWTGYETQYFGPGTRLLVL.